This T cell receptor beta chain emerged from a study of blood T cell repertoires in COVID-19. About the study: Some COVID-19 samples were acute and others convalescent; all came from the United States, Italy and Spain. PBMCs, B-cell-depleted T cells, or T cells were the source of the cDNA or gDNA that made up the material.

This CDR3 has 14 amino acids. The V end lost 4 bases, the J end lost 1 base, and 12 bases lay between the germline ends. Germline V gene data show CDR1 as GTSNPN and CDR2 as SVGIG (reference sequence). Original processing notes: Counts of nucleated cells, estimated from reference gene primer amplification, were obtained. Repertoires were generated with immunoSEQ multiplex PCR, while TCRdb's copy carries only in-frame clones and drops some. Clone size and the V and J calls come from that table; the DNA yielded D and trimming. Of about 98,000 clones in the sample, about four fifths were seen once. The receptor's source is a man aged 65 to 79 with acute or convalescent COVID-19. Sample: peripheral blood. The chain couples TRBV30 to TRBJ2-3; possibly TRBD1 for D (6 bases). DNA for the CDR3: TGTGCCTGGACGACAGGCTCTGGCACAGATACGCAGTATTTT. Protein product: CAWTTGSGTDTQYF.